The 14 T cell receptor beta chains listed next were all sequenced from one sample in a study of chronic HIV infection and antiretroviral therapy. TCRdb called the 5' RACE reads again in MiXCR, with one record for every CDR3 protein. The sample holds about 38,000 distinct CDR3 sequences; about 8.9% are singletons and the top ten take 2.9%. Sequences were obtained from peripheral blood. The receptors shown here come from an adult who had HIV and had not received antiretroviral therapy, or was an uninfected healthy control (not recorded which).

V is TRBV28 and J is TRBJ2-7; 8 nucleotides align to TRBD1. CDR1 and CDR2 from the germline V gene are MDHEN and SYDVKM. This CDR3 is built from 14 residues. V trimming: 2 bases; J trimming: 2 bases; junction bases outside the gene matches: 2. CDR3 protein: CASSLKTGAYEQYF. Here the CDR3 DNA reads TGTGCCAGCAGTTTAAAGACAGGGGCCTACGAGCAGTACTTC. The whole variable domain, remainder taken from reference TRBV28 and TRBJ2-7, is DVKVTQSSRYLVKRTGEKVFLECVQDMDHENMFWYRQDPGLGLRLIYFSYDVKMKEKGDIPEGYSVSREKKERFSLILESASTNQTSMYLCASSLKTGAYEQYFGPGTRLTVT.

CDR3 loop: CASSPYNSPLHF. The DNA of the CDR3 is TGTGCCAGCAGCCCGTATAATTCACCCCTCCACTTT. The V and J genes are TRBV2 and TRBJ1-6; D not certain. CDR1 is SNHLY, CDR2 FYNNEI, per germline. This CDR3 region has 12 residues. Trimming took 6 bases from V and 4 from J, leaving 4 bases between them.

A few counts support this clonotype. The V call is TRBV5-8, the J call TRBJ2-5, with a weak D call TRBD1 (6 bases). CDR3 size: 13 residues. The germline V gene encodes CDR1 SGHTS and CDR2 YDEGEE. With 3 bases removed from V and 1 base from J, the gap between germline ends came to 7 bases. CDR3 residues: CASSYRVQETQYF. The CDR3, as DNA: TGTGCCAGCAGCTACAGGGTCCAAGAGACCCAGTACTTC. The variable domain in full, completed from reference TRBV5-8 and TRBJ2-5, reads EAGVTQSPTHLIKTRGQQATLRCSPISGHTSVYWYQQALGLGLQFLLWYDEGEERNRGNFPPRFSGRQFPNYSSELNVNALELEDSALYLCASSYRVQETQYFGPGTRLLVL.

This clonotype has a count of ten or more. The rearrangement uses TRBV2 and TRBJ2-5; D is perhaps TRBD1 (5 bases). Germline V gene lookup returns CDR1 SNHLY and CDR2 FYNNEI. The CDR3 runs to 14 residues. V was pared by 4 bases and J by 2 bases, with 11 bases between. CDR3 amino acids: CASSGFWTQETQYF. CDR3 bases: TGTGCCAGCAGTGGGTTCTGGACACAAGAGACCCAGTACTTC.

This clonotype was recorded a few times. CDR3 coding DNA: TGTGCCAGTAGTATAGTACAGCAGCCCCAGCATTTT. This gives the protein CASSIVQQPQHF. The genes are TRBV19 and TRBJ1-5; D uncertain. The CDR3 contains 12 residues. V was trimmed by 1 base and J by 7 bases, leaving 5 bases between them. The germline V gene has CDR1 LNHDA and CDR2 SQIVND (reference sequence).

This clonotype was counted many times. This chain links TRBV11-1 with TRBJ1-6, with a tentative D call TRBD1 (6 bases). Germline CDR1 and CDR2: SGHAT and FQDESV (reference sequence). V was trimmed by 4 bases and J by 7 bases, leaving 11 bases between them. The CDR3 is 14 amino acids. The CDR3 sequence is CASSSQGANSPLHF. CDR3 bases: TGTGCCAGCAGCTCACAGGGCGCAAATTCACCCCTCCACTTT.

This clonotype was observed at least ten times. CDR3 in amino acids: CSVGASYEQYF. The DNA for the CDR3 is TGCAGCGTTGGAGCCTCCTACGAGCAGTACTTC. The rearrangement uses TRBV29-1 and TRBJ2-7; D ambiguous. The CDR3 covers 11 residues. From germline, CDR1 is SQVTM and CDR2 ANQGSEA. Trimming removed 4 bases from V and 0 bases from J, with 4 bases in between.

This clonotype was seen repeatedly, ten times or more. The chain joins TRBV13 to TRBJ1-1, with TRBD1 as a possible D gene (6 bases). The ends were cut back, 1 base at V and 1 base at J, with 10 bases in the middle. From germline, CDR1 is PRHDT and CDR2 FYEKMQ (reference sequence). There are 15 residues in the CDR3. CDR3 in DNA: TGTGCCAGCAGCTTAGAGGGACACCCGAACACTGAAGCTTTCTTT. It specifies CASSLEGHPNTEAFF.

This clonotype was detected only a few times. V usage is TRBV24-1 and J usage is TRBJ2-1; D unresolved. The V gene lost 3 bases and the J gene lost 4 bases, with 6 bases spanning the gap. The CDR3 runs to 13 residues. The germline CDR1 and CDR2 sequences are KGHDR and SFDVKD. The CDR3 sequence: CATSDHKYNEQFF. The CDR3 DNA sequence: TGTGCCACCAGTGATCACAAATACAATGAGCAGTTCTTC.

This clonotype was recorded many times. This chain joins TRBV6-6 and TRBJ2-2; unclear D gene. This CDR3 is 13 amino acids long. Germline CDR1 MNHNY, CDR2 SVGAGI (reference sequence). Deletions cut 6 bases from V and 0 bases from J, with 5 bases between. CDR3 protein: CASSGPNTGELFF. In nucleotides, the CDR3 is TGTGCCAGCAGCGGACCGAACACCGGGGAGCTGTTTTTT.

This rearrangement joins TRBV7-2 to TRBJ2-3, with 7 bases identical to TRBD2. CDR1 SGHTA and CDR2 FQGNSA come from the germline V gene. V lost 10 bases and J lost 0; bases outside the gene matches: 7. This CDR3 has 14 amino acids. CDR3 DNA sequence: TGTGCCACACGGACGGGACTAAGCACAGATACGCAGTATTTT. Translating it yields CATRTGLSTDTQYF.

This clonotype was observed many times. The rearrangement joins TRBV29-1 to TRBJ2-3; D not certain. Germline CDR1 and CDR2: SQVTM and ANQGSEA. Trimming stripped 7 bases from V and 2 bases from J, with 16 bases between. The CDR3 is 14 residues long. The CDR3 DNA reads as TGCAGCGGAATATTACAAGTTACCACAGATACGCAGTATTTT. This sequence encodes CSGILQVTTDTQYF.

This clonotype was seen more than once but under ten times. The chain has TRBV7-2 and TRBJ2-1; D is perhaps TRBD2 (5 bases). V was trimmed by 8 bases and J by 7 bases, leaving 12 bases between them. CDR1 and CDR2 from the germline V gene are SGHTA and FQGNSA. The CDR3 consists of 12 residues. The CDR3 loop reads CASATRGNEQFF. In nucleotides, the CDR3 is TGTGCCAGCGCCACTAGAGGGAATGAGCAGTTCTTC.

This clonotype was observed at least ten times. This sequence joins TRBV29-1 and TRBJ2-3; 9 nucleotides match TRBD1. CDR3 length: 17 residues. J was trimmed by 2 bases and V by 0 bases; bases with no gene match: 9. The V gene's germline CDR1 is SQVTM and CDR2 ANQGSEA. For the CDR3, the DNA is TGCAGCGTTGAAGATAAGTCCGGGACAGGGATCACAGATACGCAGTATTTT. Translated: CSVEDKSGTGITDTQYF.